A selection of T cell receptor beta chains follows, all from one sample in a study of PD-1 blockade in classical Hodgkin lymphoma. Here immunoSEQ multiplex PCR was the method, and the copy in TCRdb shows in-frame clones only, minus some. The data hold 3,000 or so clones, with around 80% observed a single time. Sequences were obtained from CD8+ T cells from blood. These TCRs come from a human donor with classical Hodgkin lymphoma. The CDR3 runs from the conserved cysteine through the conserved F or W. The D gene is left open where the match is weak. A row's size may be missing; if present it is once, few, many or a size class.

V	J	size	D	DNA	CDR3
TRBV9	TRBJ2-7	large	TRBD1	TGTGCCAGCAGCCCCCGGACAGGGGATTTTTTTGAGCAGTACTTC	CASSPRTGDFFEQYF
TRBV30	TRBJ2-7	-	-	TGTGCCTGGACTCCGGGGGTAGCCTACGAGCAGTACTTC	CAWTPGVAYEQYF
TRBV9	TRBJ2-7	-	TRBD2	TGTGCCAGCAGCCAAGAAGAGAGTAGCGGGACCGGCGAGCAGTACTTC	CASSQEESSGTGEQYF
TRBV5-1	TRBJ2-7	-	-	TGCGCCAGCAGCTTGGGACAGGCCCCGGGCGAGCAGTACTTC	CASSLGQAPGEQYF
TRBV7-2	TRBJ1-1	few	-	TGTGCCAGCATCTCATTTCCCCAGGAGTTGAACACTGAAGCTTTCTTT	CASISFPQELNTEAFF
TRBV7-9	TRBJ2-5	-	-	TGTGCCAGCAGCTCCGCCTACCAGGACCAAGAGACCCAGTACTTC	CASSSAYQDQETQYF
TRBV10-2	TRBJ1-1	-	-	TGCGCCAGTGAAGAAGTAGGGATGAACACTGAAGCTTTCTTT	CASEEVGMNTEAFF
TRBV6-5	TRBJ2-7	-	-	TGTGCCAGTGGCCCTAGCGTATACTACGAGCAGTACTTC	CASGPSVYYEQYF
TRBV27	TRBJ1-4	-	-	TGTGCCAGCAGCTATACAGGGTATGAAAAACTGTTTTTT	CASSYTGYEKLFF
TRBV6-5	TRBJ2-5	once	-	TGTGCCAGCAGTTACTCGGTGGGTGGCCAAGAGACCCAGTACTTC	CASSYSVGGQETQYF
TRBV5-1	TRBJ1-4	few	-	TGCGCCAGCAGAACCGGGACGAGTCTTGAAAAACTGTTTTTT	CASRTGTSLEKLFF
TRBV9	TRBJ1-3	once	-	TGTGCCAGCAGCCCGGACAGTGGAAACACCATATATTTT	CASSPDSGNTIYF
TRBV5-6	TRBJ2-6	-	-	TGTGCCAGCAGCTCACCCGGAGGCCCCTACGTCCTGACTTTC	CASSSPGGPYVLTF
TRBV12-5	TRBJ2-5	-	-	TGTGCTAGTGGTTTGTTTGAAGTCCAGGGAGTAGGAGAGACCCAGTACTTC	CASGLFEVQGVGETQYF
TRBV4-1	TRBJ1-3	-	-	TGCGCCAGCAGCCAAGATCAACTCGGAGGAAACACCATATATTTT	CASSQDQLGGNTIYF
TRBV5-6	TRBJ2-7	-	-	TGTGCCAGCAGCTTCATCGACGAGCAGTACTTC	CASSFIDEQYF
TRBV27	TRBJ2-1	-	-	TGTGCCAGCAGTTTTCTTGGGGGAGTAATATACAATGAGCAGTTCTTC	CASSFLGGVIYNEQFF
TRBV2	TRBJ2-7	-	TRBD1	TGTGCCAGCAGCATTGGGACAGGGAAATTCGGAGAGCAGTACTTC	CASSIGTGKFGEQYF
TRBV27	TRBJ2-1	-	-	TGTGCCAGCAGTTTAAGGAGGGCACACAATGAGCAGTTCTTC	CASSLRRAHNEQFF
TRBV28	TRBJ2-7	-	TRBD1	TGTGCCAGCAACTACAGGGGCTCCTACGAGCAGTACTTC	CASNYRGSYEQYF
TRBV27	TRBJ2-6	-	TRBD1	TGTGCCAGCGGGGTAAGGACAGGGGTCTACTCTGGGGCCAACGTCCTGACTTTC	CASGVRTGVYSGANVLTF
TRBV10-2	TRBJ2-7	-	-	TGCGCCAGCAGTGAGTCGCAGGTCAGCTCCTACGAGCAGTACTTC	CASSESQVSSYEQYF
TRBV7-8	TRBJ2-1	-	TRBD2	TGTGCCAGCAGCCCTAGCGGGAGGGCCGTCAATGAGCAGTTCTTC	CASSPSGRAVNEQFF